The clone carrying this T cell receptor beta chain was picked up a small number of times. Antigen unknown. Extraction and reverse transcription of RNA yielded cDNA as the sequencing template. Sequencing was performed with immunoSEQ multiplex PCR; in TCRdb, only in-frame clones are kept and a portion is missing. The sample holds 100,000 to 150,000 clones; around 60% are singletons and the top ten take under 7.5%. Sample treatment: oral pan-JAK inhibitor, 5-10 mg twice daily. This sample is drawn from a study of CD8+ T cells in alopecia areata. Turning to the study itself: Tofacitinib administration to treated patients was oral, at 5 to 10 mg twice daily. General study points: Unlike in mice, where it was clearer, TCR sharing across patients was less clear, possibly HLA-related.

The V and J ends lost 5 bases and 2 bases respectively, with 12 bases between them. This CDR3 is built from 14 residues. In germline, CDR1 is SGHTA, CDR2 FQGNSA. The chain carries TRBV7-2 and TRBJ2-5; D unresolved. The TCR originated in a human donor with alopecia areata. Sequences were derived from CD4+ T cells sorted from blood, sampled at week 4, from a patient treated with tofacitinib. Here the CDR3 DNA reads TGTGCCAGCAGCCCCCAGACGGGTCAAGAGACCCAGTACTTC. Translated: CASSPQTGQETQYF.